Described below is a single T cell receptor (beta chain) sequence and its context. This specimen comes from a study of blood T cell repertoires in COVID-19. The overall study: Samples of COVID-19 (acute and convalescent) were obtained from the United States, Italy and Spain. T cells, B-cell-depleted T cells, or PBMCs provided the cDNA or gDNA that served as material.

Original processing notes: Amplifying reference gene primers gave estimates of nucleated cell counts. Sequencing used immunoSEQ multiplex PCR; TCRdb keeps in-frame clones, though not all of them. The V and J calls and clone size are taken from that table; D and trimming were inferred from the DNA. The profile shows 230,000 or so clones, about 79% of them singletons. Germline values: CDR1 SNHLY, CDR2 FYNNEI. The V gene lost 7 bases and the J gene lost 5 bases, with 15 bases spanning the gap. The CDR3 totals 15 residues. The rearrangement links TRBV2 to TRBJ1-6; D ambiguous. This clonotype originated in a man aged 35-49 years who had recovered from COVID-19. The material sequenced was peripheral blood. The CDR3 here is CASKAFSSDNSPLHF. The CDR3 DNA reads TGTGCCAGCAAAGCCTTTTCGTCGGATAATTCACCCCTCCACTTT.